The T cell receptor beta chain described here comes from a study of regulatory T cells in long-lasting Graves disease. Study-level information: Positive TSH receptor antibodies alongside over 5 years of antithyroid drugs were what marked Graves' disease as persistent.

General study results and limits: Persistent cases favored TRBV28, TRBJ1-2 and TRBJ2-5.

In germline, CDR1 is MGHRA, CDR2 YSYEKL. V shed 5 bases and J 9 bases; nucleotides not matched to a gene: 11. This CDR3 contains 15 residues. The time point is: persistent/refractory GD, antithyroid drugs over 5 years with positive TRAb. PBMCs were the source of the RNA used for TCR sequencing. Construction of the TCR beta libraries employed iRepertoire HTBI primers in conjunction with Arm-PCR of CDR3 regions. TCRdb fed the multiplex PCR reads into MiXCR, producing one record per CDR3 protein. The table has a few hundred thousand distinct CDR3 sequences, 20% to 25% seen once. For this clonotype: Its antigen is still unknown.

The sequence was collected from a female donor with Graves disease. The rearrangement links TRBV4-1 to TRBJ1-5; 9 positions match TRBD1. The input for sequencing was peripheral blood mononuclear cells (PBMCs), taken when the disease was refractory, from a patient treated with antithyroid drugs. The CDR3 nucleotides are TGCGCCAGCAGCGTAGAAGGACAGGGGTTATGGCCCCAGCATTTT. Translated: CASSVEGQGLWPQHF.